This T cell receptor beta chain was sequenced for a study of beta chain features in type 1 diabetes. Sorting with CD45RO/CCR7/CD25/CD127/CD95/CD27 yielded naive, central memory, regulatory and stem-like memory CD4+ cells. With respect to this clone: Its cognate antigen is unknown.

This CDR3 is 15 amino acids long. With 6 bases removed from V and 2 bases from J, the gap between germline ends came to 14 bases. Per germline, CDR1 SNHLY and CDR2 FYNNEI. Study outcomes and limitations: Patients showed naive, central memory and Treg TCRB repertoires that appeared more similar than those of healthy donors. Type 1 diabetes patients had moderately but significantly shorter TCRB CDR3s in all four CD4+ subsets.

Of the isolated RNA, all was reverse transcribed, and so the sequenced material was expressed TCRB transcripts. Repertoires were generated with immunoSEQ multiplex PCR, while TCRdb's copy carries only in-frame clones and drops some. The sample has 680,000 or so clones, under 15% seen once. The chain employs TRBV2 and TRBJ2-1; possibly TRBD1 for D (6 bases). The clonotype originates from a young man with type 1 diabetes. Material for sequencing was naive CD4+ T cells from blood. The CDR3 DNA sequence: TGTGCCAGCAGGAACTACAGGGCCGCCTACAATGAGCAGTTCTTC. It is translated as CASRNYRAAYNEQFF. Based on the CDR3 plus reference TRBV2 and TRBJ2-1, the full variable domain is EPEVTQTPSHQVTQMGQEVILRCVPISNHLYFYWYRQILGQKVEFLVSFYNNEISEKSEIFDDQFSVERPDGSNFTLKIRSTKLEDSAMYFCASRNYRAAYNEQFFGPGTRLTVL.